This record looks at one T cell receptor beta chain sequence and its context. Sequence at one end of the junction differs from germline and may be a read error. The data belong to a study of T cell responses to AZD1222 COVID-19 vaccine. As for the study in general: Second doses at about 4 or about 12 weeks were pooled.

TCRdb's copy holds only in-frame clones and misses some; the assay was immunoSEQ multiplex PCR. The repertoire holds 140,000 to 150,000 clones, with over 75% as singletons. The V gene's germline CDR1 is SQVTM and CDR2 ANQGSEA. This CDR3 is 13 amino acids long. The sample consisted of peripheral blood, taken on day 0 of AZD1222 vaccination. The gene calls are TRBV29-1 and TRBJ1-2; D is undetermined. The clonotype originates from an adult in good health. CDR3 sequence: CSVEGPSNYGYTF. The CDR3 nucleotides are TGCAGCGTCGAAGGGCCCAGTAACTATGGCTACACCTTC.